These 27 T cell receptor beta chains originate from one sample sequenced in a study of technical replicates of blood from several donors. The data were produced by immunoSEQ multiplex PCR, yet TCRdb's version contains in-frame clones alone and is incomplete. This table has tens of thousands of clones, 98% appearing once. Material: T cells isolated from PBMCs. The receptor source for this set is a human donor in good health.

V gene TRBV5-1 combines with J gene TRBJ2-1, with 9 bases identical to TRBD1. This CDR3 is 18 amino acids long. The V gene's germline CDR1 is SGHRS and CDR2 YFSETQ. Losses at the gene ends were 3 bases for V and 5 bases for J; bases not matched to a gene: 15. This CDR3 is CASSSMLNTGGYDNEQFF. The CDR3 bases are TGCGCCAGCAGCTCCATGCTTAATACAGGGGGCTACGACAATGAGCAGTTCTTC.

The chain joins TRBV7-2 to TRBJ2-7, with TRBD2 as a possible D gene (6 bases). The CDR3 length is 14 residues. Germline V lookup: CDR1 SGHTA, CDR2 FQGNSA. Trimming left V 2 bases short and J 2 bases short, with 10 bases between. CDR3 residues: CASSLTGSAYEQYF. In DNA form, the CDR3 reads TGTGCCAGCAGCTTAACCGGGAGCGCCTACGAGCAGTACTTC. Full variable domain (remainder filled in from reference TRBV7-2 and TRBJ2-7): GAGVSQSPSNKVTEKGKDVELRCDPISGHTALYWYRQSLGQGLEFLIYFQGNSAPDKSGLPSDRFSAERTGGSVSTLTIQRTQQEDSAVYLCASSLTGSAYEQYFGPGTRLTVT.

The chain carries TRBV9 and TRBJ2-1; 8 bases align to TRBD2. V lost 3 bases and J lost 4; bases outside the gene matches: 6. The CDR3 sequence is 15 residues long. Germline CDR1 is SGDLS and CDR2 is YYNGEE. The CDR3 is CASSGLAGIYNEQFF. Written as DNA, the CDR3 is TGTGCCAGCAGCGGTTTAGCGGGAATATACAATGAGCAGTTCTTC. Full variable domain (outside the CDR3, taken from reference TRBV9 and TRBJ2-1): DSGVTQTPKHLITATGQRVTLRCSPRSGDLSVYWYQQSLDQGLQFLIQYYNGEERAKGNILERFSAQQFPDLHSELNLSSLELGDSALYFCASSGLAGIYNEQFFGPGTRLTVL.

This chain connects TRBV4-3 to TRBJ1-3; D gene uncertain. The CDR3 extends over 16 amino acids. Looked up from germline, CDR1 is LGHNA and CDR2 is YSLEER. V was pared by 0 bases and J by 0 bases, with 9 bases between. The CDR3 is CASSQERWPSGNTIYF. CDR3 bases: TGCGCCAGCAGCCAAGAGCGGTGGCCCTCTGGAAACACCATATATTTT.

This chain joins TRBV5-4 and TRBJ2-1; 9 bases fit TRBD1. Trimming removed 3 bases from V and 12 bases from J; junction bases left unmatched: 13. Germline CDR1 SGHNT, CDR2 YYREEE (reference sequence). The CDR3 runs to 15 residues. CDR3 nucleotide sequence: TGTGCCAGCAGCTCTCAGGGACAGGGCTTCATTGGGCAGTTCTTC. Amino acids: CASSSQGQGFIGQFF.

In its sample, this clone was seen once. The chain is built from TRBV7-2 and TRBJ2-7, with D perhaps TRBD2 (6 bases). The CDR3 totals 16 residues. Germline loops: CDR1 SGHTA, CDR2 FQGNSA. Trimming took 4 bases from V and 0 from J, leaving 16 bases between them. CDR3 in DNA: TGTGCCAGCAGCTCGGGGGAAGCGGTAAGCTCCTACGAGCAGTACTTC. Translation: CASSSGEAVSSYEQYF.

The V and J genes are TRBV19 and TRBJ1-4; TRBD1 matches at 10 bases. The J segment lost 7 bases and the V segment lost 8 bases, leaving 7 bases of the junction unmatched. This CDR3 has 14 residues. Per germline, CDR1 LNHDA and CDR2 SQIVND (reference sequence). The chain's CDR3 is CASRSGTGVEKLFF. CDR3 sequence (DNA): TGTGCCAGTCGATCCGGGACAGGGGTTGAAAAACTGTTTTTT.

In DNA, the CDR3 is TGTGCCAGTAGTAGGTCTTTAGCCAACGAGCAGTTCTTC. This encodes CASSRSLANEQFF. The chain couples TRBV19 to TRBJ2-1; D remains ambiguous. V was shortened by 4 bases and J by 10 bases, with 14 bases between the two germline ends. Germline CDR1 and CDR2: LNHDA and SQIVND (reference sequence). CDR3 length equals 13 residues.

The rearrangement joins TRBV27 to TRBJ2-1; 7 nucleotides align to TRBD1. Germline assignment: CDR1 MNHEY and CDR2 SMNVEV (reference sequence). There are 12 residues in the CDR3. V shed 4 bases and J 7 bases; nucleotides not matched to a gene: 1. CDR3 amino acids: CASSSGGNEQFF. CDR3 bases: TGTGCCAGCAGTTCAGGGGGAAATGAGCAGTTCTTC.

The chain combines TRBV9 with TRBJ1-2, with TRBD1 identical over 8 bases. CDR1 and CDR2 from the germline V gene are SGDLS and YYNGEE. The CDR3 extends over 14 amino acids. With V trimmed by 5 bases and J by 5 bases, 8 bases remained unmatched. DNA of the CDR3: TGTGCCAGCAGTCAGGGGGCTCAAGTGTATGGCTACACCTTC. Residues: CASSQGAQVYGYTF.

V usage is TRBV11-3 and J usage is TRBJ1-1, with D perhaps TRBD1 (5 bases). The CDR3 covers 13 residues. Germline values: CDR1 SGHNT, CDR2 YENEEA. The ends were cut back, 5 bases at V and 5 bases at J, with 12 bases in the middle. The CDR3 loop is CASSGQGGTEAFF. The CDR3 DNA is TGTGCCAGCAGCGGCCAGGGTGGTACTGAAGCTTTCTTT.

The rearrangement links TRBV5-1 to TRBJ2-1, with D tentatively TRBD1 (6 bases). The germline CDR1 and CDR2 sequences are SGHRS and YFSETQ. CDR3 length equals 13 residues. Trimming removed 0 bases at V and 7 bases at J, with 8 bases between. CDR3 sequence reads: CASSLVRGNEQFF. For the CDR3, the DNA is TGCGCCAGCAGCTTGGTCAGGGGTAATGAGCAGTTCTTC.

The count of this clone is one. This sequence joins TRBV18 and TRBJ2-7, with 8 bases identical to TRBD1. The J segment lost 3 bases and the V segment lost 3 bases, leaving 13 bases of the junction unmatched. The CDR3 consists of 17 residues. Germline V lookup: CDR1 KGHSH, CDR2 LQKENI. The CDR3 protein is CASSPRTGSESGYEQYF. CDR3 nucleotide sequence: TGTGCCAGCTCACCTCGGACAGGGTCGGAATCTGGCTACGAGCAGTACTTC.

V gene TRBV9 combines with J gene TRBJ1-4, with D maybe TRBD1 (6 bases). V lost 3 bases, J lost 1 base, and 10 bases lay in between. Germline values: CDR1 SGDLS, CDR2 YYNGEE. The length of the CDR3 is 15 residues. CDR3 sequence: CASSGTGRTNEKLFF. The CDR3 nucleotides are TGTGCCAGCAGCGGAACAGGGCGAACTAATGAAAAACTGTTTTTT. Combining the CDR3 with reference TRBV9 and TRBJ1-4 gives the whole variable domain DSGVTQTPKHLITATGQRVTLRCSPRSGDLSVYWYQQSLDQGLQFLIQYYNGEERAKGNILERFSAQQFPDLHSELNLSSLELGDSALYFCASSGTGRTNEKLFFGSGTQLSVL.

The chain employs TRBV4-3 and TRBJ2-7, with D perhaps TRBD2 (7 bases). This CDR3 has 17 amino acids. V lost 0 bases and J lost 7, with 22 bases in between. In germline, CDR1 is LGHNA, CDR2 YSLEER. CDR3 in DNA: TGCGCCAGCAGCCAAGAGATAGCGGGCAGGGGTATGGGGGAGCAGTACTTC. The encoded protein is CASSQEIAGRGMGEQYF.

This clone was detected once. The chain has TRBV29-1 and TRBJ1-1, with a tentative D call TRBD1 (5 bases). Trimming stripped 7 bases from V and 7 bases from J, with 7 bases between. CDR3 length: 9 residues. Germline lookup yields CDR1 SQVTM and CDR2 ANQGSEA. CDR3 in amino acids: CSGGVEAFF. The DNA for the CDR3 is TGCAGCGGGGGGGTTGAAGCTTTCTTT.

The rearrangement uses TRBV5-4 and TRBJ2-5; D gene ambiguous. V was pared by 5 bases and J by 3 bases, with 14 bases between. CDR1 is SGHNT, CDR2 YYREEE, per germline (reference sequence). The length of the CDR3 is 14 residues. The CDR3 here is CASSRDTLKETQYF. The CDR3 region has the DNA TGTGCCAGCAGTCGAGACACCTTAAAAGAGACCCAGTACTTC. Combining the CDR3 with reference TRBV5-4 and TRBJ2-5 gives the whole variable domain ETGVTQSPTHLIKTRGQQVTLRCSSQSGHNTVSWYQQALGQGPQFIFQYYREEENGRGNFPPRFSGLQFPNYSSELNVNALELDDSALYLCASSRDTLKETQYFGPGTRLLVL.

V is TRBV11-2 and J is TRBJ1-2; D gene unclear. Between the trimmed V and J ends, which lost 4 bases and 3 bases, there was a span of 15 bases. From germline, CDR1 is SGHAT and CDR2 FQNNGV. This CDR3 contains 15 residues. The CDR3 DNA is TGTGCCAGCAGCTCTACCGGGTCGGAGGACTATGGCTACACCTTC. Translated, it gives CASSSTGSEDYGYTF.

The chain combines TRBV6-6 with TRBJ1-1; D is ambiguous. The CDR3 sequence is 11 residues long. V lost 6 bases, J lost 7 bases, and 9 bases lay in between. In germline, CDR1 is MNHNY, CDR2 SVGAGI (reference sequence). CDR3 protein: CASRTYLEAFF. In nucleotides, the CDR3 is TGTGCCAGCAGAACATATCTTGAAGCTTTCTTT.

V gene TRBV9 combines with J gene TRBJ1-4; 7 nucleotides match TRBD1. CDR3 length: 14 amino acids. Germline CDR1 is SGDLS and CDR2 is YYNGEE. J lost 3 bases, V lost 5 bases, and 4 bases had no gene match. This chain's CDR3 is CASRTGLANEKLFF. CDR3 sequence (DNA): TGTGCCAGCAGGACAGGGTTAGCTAATGAAAAACTGTTTTTT.

The chain joins TRBV30 to TRBJ1-1, with D perhaps matching TRBD1 (6 bases). This CDR3 region has 14 residues. Trimming stripped 2 bases from V and 3 bases from J, with 13 bases between. From germline, CDR1 is GTSNPN and CDR2 SVGIG (reference sequence). The CDR3 sequence is CAWSRTYRDTEAFF. The CDR3 DNA reads TGTGCCTGGAGTAGGACCTACAGGGACACTGAAGCTTTCTTT.

The chain recombines TRBV15 with TRBJ2-7; the D gene is possibly TRBD1 (6 bases). Germline V CDR1 and CDR2: LNHNV, YYDKDF (reference sequence). V lost 7 bases to trimming and J lost 3 bases, with 16 bases between them. The CDR3 contains 14 residues. The CDR3 nucleotides read TGTGCCACCAACGACCGGAACAGGGACTACGAGCAGTACTTC. Translation: CATNDRNRDYEQYF. Combining the CDR3 with reference TRBV15 and TRBJ2-7 gives the whole variable domain DAMVIQNPRYQVTQFGKPVTLSCSQTLNHNVMYWYQQKSSQAPKLLFHYYDKDFNNEADTPDNFQSRRPNTSFCFLDIRSPGLGDTAMYLCATNDRNRDYEQYFGPGTRLTVT.

V and J are TRBV6-1 and TRBJ1-5; weak D call: TRBD1 (5 bases). Germline V gene lookup returns CDR1 MNHNS and CDR2 SASEGT. The CDR3 spans 14 residues. V lost 6 bases to trimming and J lost 3 bases, with 12 bases between them. CDR3 in DNA: TGTGCCAGCAGCGTAACAGGTTACAATCAGCCCCAGCATTTT. Translated, it gives CASSVTGYNQPQHF.

The chain employs TRBV18 and TRBJ2-3; D is perhaps TRBD1 (6 bases). Germline values: CDR1 KGHSH, CDR2 LQKENI. There are 15 residues in the CDR3. Trimming removed 3 bases from V and 5 bases from J, with 15 bases in between. The CDR3 nucleotides are TGTGCCAGCTCACCGGACAGATTTGTTATAGATACGCAGTATTTT. It yields the protein CASSPDRFVIDTQYF.

J is TRBJ2-2 and V is TRBV2, with 7 bases identical to TRBD1. Unmatched junction bases numbered 2, after V lost 5 bases and J lost 2 bases. Germline CDR1 is SNHLY and CDR2 is FYNNEI. The CDR3 loop spans 14 amino acids. CDR3 DNA: TGTGCCAGCAGTTGGGACAGAAACACCGGGGAGCTGTTTTTT. It is translated as CASSWDRNTGELFF.

In DNA form, the CDR3 reads TGCGCCAGCAGTCAATCTCTCCGGGAGAATGAAAAACTGTTTTTT. Encoded protein: CASSQSLRENEKLFF. The rearrangement links TRBV23-1 to TRBJ1-4, with D unclear. TRBV23-1 qualifies as an ORF whose function is uncertain. This CDR3 region has 15 residues. V was trimmed by 0 bases and J by 5 bases, leaving 10 bases between them.

This clone was detected only once. The chain has TRBV5-3 and TRBJ1-1; TRBD1 aligns across 10 bases. TRBV5-3 is given ORF status, its function remaining uncertain. CDR3 length equals 17 residues. Trimming removed 3 bases from V and 0 bases from J; junction bases left unmatched: 8. The CDR3 coding sequence is TGTGCCAGAAGCTACCGGGACAGGGGCGATATGAACACTGAAGCTTTCTTT. This encodes CARSYRDRGDMNTEAFF.